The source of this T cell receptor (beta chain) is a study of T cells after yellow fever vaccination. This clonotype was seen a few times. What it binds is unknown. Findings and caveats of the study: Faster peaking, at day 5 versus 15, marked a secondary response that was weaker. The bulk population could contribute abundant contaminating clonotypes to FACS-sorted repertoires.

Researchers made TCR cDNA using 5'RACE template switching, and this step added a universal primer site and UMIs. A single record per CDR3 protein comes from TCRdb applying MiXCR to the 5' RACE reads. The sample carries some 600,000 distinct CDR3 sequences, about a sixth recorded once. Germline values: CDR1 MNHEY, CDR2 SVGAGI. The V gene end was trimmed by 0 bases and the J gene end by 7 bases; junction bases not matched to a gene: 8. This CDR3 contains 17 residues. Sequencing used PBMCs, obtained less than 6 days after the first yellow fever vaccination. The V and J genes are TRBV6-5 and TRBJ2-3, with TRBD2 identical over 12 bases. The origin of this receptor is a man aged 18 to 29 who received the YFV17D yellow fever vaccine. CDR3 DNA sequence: TGTGCCAGCAGTTACTCCTCGACTAGCGGGGGACGGTATACGCAGTATTTT. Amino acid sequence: CASSYSSTSGGRYTQYF.